The text below deals with one T cell receptor beta chain. As yet, its antigen is unknown. This entry is derived from a study of T cell repertoires in cytomegalovirus infection. The overall study: CMV epitopes, recently identified HLA-C-restricted and well-studied HLA-B-restricted, were used. Public TCR beta signatures provided an indication of both CMV infection and a matching HLA type. Findings of the study overall: Accumulated public TCR beta family frequency recognized individuals carrying CMV together with the relevant HLA. There were HLA-C-restricted CMV-specific TCR beta clonotypes dominating the ex vivo response.

Germline lookup yields CDR1 KGHDR and CDR2 SFDVKD. Losses at the gene ends were 4 bases for V and 6 bases for J; bases not matched to a gene: 7. The CDR3 length is 14 residues. TCRdb reanalysed the reads using MiXCR and keeps one entry per CDR3 protein. In the table there are 800,000 to 950,000 distinct CDR3 sequences, less than 35% of which are singletons. This sample comprised cultured CD8+ T cells from PBMCs, obtained from culture after CMV antigen stimulation. V and J are TRBV24-1 and TRBJ2-5; 7 bases are a match to TRBD2. The source of this sequence is a human donor in good health (CMV status not recorded). Some clones in this sample may be carry-over from other donors' samples. The CDR3 sequence is CATSDRGGRKTQYF. The CDR3 DNA sequence: TGTGCCACCAGTGACCGCGGGGGTCGAAAGACCCAGTACTTC.